This TCR beta chain appears in the sequencing data of a study of T cell repertoires and HLA-DP antigens. The table came from immunoSEQ multiplex PCR; TCRdb's copy has only in-frame clones and leaves some out. The sample lists about 120,000 clones, about 91% occurring once. Regarding the study as a whole: Pre-culture clonality, about 0.042, was far below sorted CD137+ clonality of 0.3 to 0.45.

Of note for this clone: Its specificity is not known.

The CDR3 has 15 amino acids. From germline, CDR1 is MNHEY and CDR2 SVGAGI. V shed 6 bases, J shed 4 bases, and the junction held 9 bases outside the gene matches. The V gene is TRBV6-5, the J gene TRBJ2-1; TRBD2 matches at 7 bases. Sequencing was carried out using CD4+ T cells from PBMCs. This sequence originates from a woman aged 18-29 years in good health and CMV-seronegative. The CDR3 bases are TGTGCCAGCAGCCTTCAGCGGGGATTGTACAATGAGCAGTTCTTC. It codes for CASSLQRGLYNEQFF.